The T cell receptor (beta chain) under discussion was sequenced for a study of blood T cell repertoires in COVID-19. The wider study: The study drew acute and convalescent COVID-19 samples from the United States, Italy and Spain. From T cells, B-cell-depleted T cells, or PBMCs came the material, which was cDNA or gDNA.

Original handling: Researchers report that nucleated cell counts were estimated from reference gene primer amplification. Clones were sequenced by immunoSEQ multiplex PCR, and TCRdb holds only the in-frame ones, with some missing. V, J and clone size derive from that table, while D and trimming were established from the DNA sequence. Among roughly 20,000 clones listed, approximately 84% were seen once. V was shortened by 7 bases and J by 2 bases, with 7 bases between the two germline ends. The CDR3 is 13 amino acids. Per the germline V gene, CDR1 is KGHDR and CDR2 is SFDVKD. The sample comprised peripheral blood. The clonotype originates from a human donor with active COVID-19. The donor label of this sample is uncertain. This chain joins TRBV24-1 and TRBJ2-2; D unclear. CDR3 bases: TGTGCCACCAGCACAGACAACACCGGGGAGCTGTTTTTT. This gives the protein CATSTDNTGELFF.